Listed here is a single T cell receptor beta chain. No antigen is known for it. CDR3 length: 14 residues. V lost 3 bases to trimming and J lost 1 base; unmatched junction nucleotides: 3. Germline loops: CDR1 SQVTM, CDR2 ANQGSEA. This record belongs to a study of glioma-infiltrating T cells after dendritic cell vaccination. Study-level background: Dendritic cells derived from monocytes and pulsed with autologous tumor lysate formed the vaccine.

The protocol was immunoSEQ multiplex PCR, while the TCRdb copy is restricted to in-frame clones and leaves out a portion. The table lists about 73,000 clones, over 70% of them singletons. General study findings and limits: TCR clonality showed no direct relationship with survival.

The sample consisted of blood, taken before dendritic cell vaccination. V and J are TRBV29-1 and TRBJ2-3, with 8 nucleotides matching TRBD2. This receptor was identified in a human donor with glioblastoma. The CDR3 reads CSVDQGLGTDTQYF. DNA for the CDR3: TGCAGCGTTGACCAGGGACTAGGCACAGATACGCAGTATTTT.